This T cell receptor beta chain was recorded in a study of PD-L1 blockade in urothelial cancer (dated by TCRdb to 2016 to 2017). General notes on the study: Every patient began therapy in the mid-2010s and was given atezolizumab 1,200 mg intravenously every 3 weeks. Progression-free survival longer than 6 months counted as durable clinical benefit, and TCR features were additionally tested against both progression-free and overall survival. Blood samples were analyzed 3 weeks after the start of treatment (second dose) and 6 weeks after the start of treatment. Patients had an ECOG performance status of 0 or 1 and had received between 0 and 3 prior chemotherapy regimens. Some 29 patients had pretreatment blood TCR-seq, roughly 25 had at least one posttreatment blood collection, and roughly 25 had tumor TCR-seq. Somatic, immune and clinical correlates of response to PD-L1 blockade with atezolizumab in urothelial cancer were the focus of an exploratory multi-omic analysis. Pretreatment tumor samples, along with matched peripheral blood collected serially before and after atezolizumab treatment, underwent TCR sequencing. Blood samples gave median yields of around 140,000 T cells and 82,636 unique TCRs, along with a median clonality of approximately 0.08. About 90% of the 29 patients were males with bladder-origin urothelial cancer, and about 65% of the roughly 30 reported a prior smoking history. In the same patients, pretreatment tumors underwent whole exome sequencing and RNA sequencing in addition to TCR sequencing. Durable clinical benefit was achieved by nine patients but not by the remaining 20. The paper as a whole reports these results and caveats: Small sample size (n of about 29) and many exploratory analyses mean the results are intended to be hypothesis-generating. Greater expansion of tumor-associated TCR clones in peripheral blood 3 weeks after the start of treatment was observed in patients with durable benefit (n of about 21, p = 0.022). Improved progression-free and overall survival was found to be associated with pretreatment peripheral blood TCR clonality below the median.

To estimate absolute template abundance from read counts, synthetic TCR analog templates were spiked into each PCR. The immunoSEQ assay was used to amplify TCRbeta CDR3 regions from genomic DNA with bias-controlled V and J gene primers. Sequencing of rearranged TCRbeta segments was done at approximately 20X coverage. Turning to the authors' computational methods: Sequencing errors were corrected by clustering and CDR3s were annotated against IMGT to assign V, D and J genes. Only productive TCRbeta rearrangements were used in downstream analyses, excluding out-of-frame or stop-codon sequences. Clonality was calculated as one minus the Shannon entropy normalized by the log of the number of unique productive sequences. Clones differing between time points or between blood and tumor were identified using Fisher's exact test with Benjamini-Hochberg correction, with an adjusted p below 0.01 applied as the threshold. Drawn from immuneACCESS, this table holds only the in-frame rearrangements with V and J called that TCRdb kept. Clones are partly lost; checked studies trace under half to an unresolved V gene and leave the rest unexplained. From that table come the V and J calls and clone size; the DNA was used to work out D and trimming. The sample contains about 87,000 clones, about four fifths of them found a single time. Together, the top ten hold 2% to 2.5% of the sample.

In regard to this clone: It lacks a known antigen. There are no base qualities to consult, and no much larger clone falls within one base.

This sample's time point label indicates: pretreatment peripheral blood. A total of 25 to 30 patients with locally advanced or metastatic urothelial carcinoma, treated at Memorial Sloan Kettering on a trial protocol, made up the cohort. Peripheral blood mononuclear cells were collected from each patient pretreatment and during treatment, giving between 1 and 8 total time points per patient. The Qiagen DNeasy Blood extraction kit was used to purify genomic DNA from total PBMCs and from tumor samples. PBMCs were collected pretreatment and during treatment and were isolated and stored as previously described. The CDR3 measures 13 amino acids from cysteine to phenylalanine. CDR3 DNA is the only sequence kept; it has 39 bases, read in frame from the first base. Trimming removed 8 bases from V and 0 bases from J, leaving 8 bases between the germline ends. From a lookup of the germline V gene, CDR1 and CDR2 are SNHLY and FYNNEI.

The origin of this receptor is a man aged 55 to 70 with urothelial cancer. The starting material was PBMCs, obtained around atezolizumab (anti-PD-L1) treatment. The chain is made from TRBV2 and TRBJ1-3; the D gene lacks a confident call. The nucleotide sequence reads TGTGCCAGCGGTTTGCGCTCTGGAAACACCATATATTTT. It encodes CASGLRSGNTIYF.